The 29 T cell receptor beta chains below were found in one sample sequenced in a study of tissue T cells after allogeneic stem cell transplantation. The sample's time point: mouse harvest day 14 after allogeneic transplant. Each mouse received 10^7 T-cell-depleted marrow cells plus 10^6 splenic CD5+ T cells by tail vein. Method: immunoSEQ multiplex PCR; TCRdb's copy keeps in-frame clones and lacks some. Of about 6,800 clones in the sample, roughly a third were seen once. Sequences were obtained from skin. The receptors stem from a female BALB/c mouse given C57BL/6 T cells with graft-versus-host disease after an allogeneic hematopoietic cell transplant.

This clone is medium-sized within its sample. Mouse germline and gene names are used. The CDR3 is cut off 1 residue early in the read; its end comes from the germline J gene. V and J are TRBV19 and TRBJ2-4; D might be TRBD2 (6 bases). There are 14 residues in the CDR3. The V gene lost 0 bases and the J gene lost 2 bases, with 7 bases spanning the gap. The germline gives CDR1 FNHDT, CDR2 SITEND (reference sequence). The part of the CDR3 DNA that was read is TGTGCCAGCAGTATAGTGGGGGATCAAAACACCTTGTAC. Amino acids: CASSIVGDQNTLY. The entire CDR3 reads CASSIVGDQNTLYF.

This clone ranks as medium-sized (0.01 to 0.1%). Germline and genes here are mouse. The CDR3 goes on 1 residue after the read ends, and that part is filled in from the germline J gene. The chain is built from TRBV23 and TRBJ2-2; the DNA was not compared with TRBD2, the D call given in the table. The CDR3 covers 15 residues. Germline loops: CDR1 KGHTA, CDR2 FQNQQP. CDR3 loop: CSSSPTGDNTGQLYF. CDR3 DNA (partial): TGCTCCAGCAGTCCGACTGGGGACAACACCGGGCAGCTCTAC. The variable domain in full, with the rest retrieved from reference TRBV23 and TRBJ2-2, is DAAVTQKPRYLIKMKGQEAEMKCIPEKGHTAVFWYQQKQSKELKFLIYFQNQQPLDQIDMVKERFSAVCPSSSLCSLGIRTCEAEDSALYLCSSSPTGDNTGQLYFGEGSKLTVL.

This clone was picked up a small number of times. Gene names and germline refer to mouse. The CDR3 extends 1 residue past the end of the read, so its final part is completed from the germline J gene. V gene TRBV23 combines with J gene TRBJ2-7; the table's D gene call, TRBD1, was not cross checked with the DNA. The length of the CDR3 is 15 residues. Per the germline V gene, CDR1 is KGHTA and CDR2 is FQNQQP. CDR3 DNA, as far as it was read: TGCTCCAGCAGTCAATCAGCCGGACAGGGGTATGAACAGTAC. This sequence encodes CSSSQSAGQGYEQY. The full CDR3 protein reads CSSSQSAGQGYEQYF.

A remark on this clone: Gene names and germline match the mouse. The read is 1 residue too short to cover the CDR3 end, so that end is filled in from the germline J gene. The chain links TRBV26 to TRBJ1-3, with D possibly TRBD1 on 6 matching bases. The germline V gene has CDR1 KGHPV and CDR2 FQNQEV (reference sequence). This CDR3 region has 11 residues. The CDR3 loop is CATGTGNTLYF. CDR3 DNA (partial): TGTGCTACAGGGACTGGAAATACGCTCTAT. Filled out from reference TRBV26 and TRBJ1-3, the complete variable domain reads NSKVIQTPRYLVKGQGQKAKMRCIPEKGHPVVFWYQQNKNNEFKFLINFQNQEVLQQIDMTEKRFSAECPSNSPCSLEIQSSEAGDSALYLCATGTGNTLYFGEGSRLIVV.

A note on this clone: Gene names and germline refer to mouse. The missing CDR3 end, 1 residue past where the read stops, is filled in from the germline J gene. This chain uses TRBV1 with TRBJ1-1; the D is unclear. The CDR3 spans 13 residues. Germline assignment: CDR1 NSQYPW and CDR2 LRSPGD (reference sequence). Deletions cut 0 bases from V and 1 base from J, with 3 bases between. The sequenced CDR3 bases are TGCACCTGCAGTGCAGACAGAAACACAGAAGTCTTC. Protein product: CTCSADRNTEVF. The CDR3 reads in full as CTCSADRNTEVFF.

This clone qualifies as medium-sized. Any gene name here is a mouse gene name. From the germline J gene comes the end of the CDR3, since the read stops 1 residue before it. The V gene is TRBV26, the J gene TRBJ2-7; D is ambiguous. Germline values: CDR1 KGHPV, CDR2 FQNQEV (reference sequence). This CDR3 region has 13 residues. Trimming removed 2 bases at V and 0 bases at J, with 5 bases between. CDR3 DNA (partial): TGTGCCAGCAGTCTGGCAGGCTCCTATGAACAGTAC. Its translation: CASSLAGSYEQY. The entire CDR3 reads CASSLAGSYEQYF.

Concerning this clone itself: The genes and germline here are from mouse. Read sequence stops 1 residue before the CDR3 end, and the germline J gene provides the missing end. The V call is TRBV12-2, the J call TRBJ2-5; 11 bases are shared with TRBD2. Germline V gives CDR1 SGHLS, CDR2 HYDKME. The CDR3 sequence is 16 residues long. Trimming cost V 1 base and J 0 bases; bases outside gene matches: 2. The CDR3 loop is CASSLGLGVNQDTQYF. The DNA read from the CDR3 is TGTGCCAGCTCTCTGGGACTGGGGGTTAACCAAGACACCCAGTAC.

Points on this clone: The gene names here belong to mouse. The read stops 1 residue short of the end of the CDR3; the missing end is completed from the germline J gene. The V and J genes are TRBV1 and TRBJ1-2; 9 nucleotides line up with TRBD1. The CDR3 sequence is 15 residues long. The germline gives CDR1 NSQYPW, CDR2 LRSPGD (reference sequence). Losses at the gene ends were 2 bases for V and 0 bases for J; bases not matched to a gene: 1. CDR3 bases read: TGCACCTGCAGTGCAAGGGACAGGGCAAACTCCGACTACACC. Amino acids: CTCSARDRANSDYT. The entire CDR3 is CTCSARDRANSDYTF. Together with reference TRBV1 and TRBJ1-2, the CDR3 gives the full variable domain: VTLLEQNPRWRLVPRGQAVNLRCILKNSQYPWMSWYQQDLQKQLQWLFTLRSPGDKEVKSLPGADYLATRVTDTELRLQVANMSQGRTLYCTCSARDRANSDYTFGSGTRLLVI.

This clone has only a few counts. The genes and germline here are from mouse. The read ends 1 residue before the CDR3 terminus; that terminus is restored from the germline J gene. This chain joins TRBV26 and TRBJ1-3; D is unclear. The length of the CDR3 is 14 residues. Germline CDR1 KGHPV, CDR2 FQNQEV (reference sequence). V lost 3 bases and J lost 0, with 6 bases in between. The CDR3 DNA, read in part, is TGTGCCAGCAGTCTTCCCATTTCTGGAAATACGCTCTAT. This gives the protein CASSLPISGNTLY. The full CDR3 protein reads CASSLPISGNTLYF.

Concerning this clone: Gene names are the mouse ones. With the read ending 1 residue before the CDR3 end, the germline J gene is used to fill in that end. The V and J genes are TRBV3 and TRBJ1-3; D not certain. Germline V gene sequence: CDR1 SNHLY, CDR2 FYNGKV (reference sequence). The CDR3 consists of 13 residues. The ends were cut back, 1 base at V and 2 bases at J, with 3 bases in the middle. The CDR3 sequence is CASSLETGNTLYF. Partial CDR3 DNA: TGTGCCAGCAGCTTAGAAACTGGAAATACGCTCTAT.

This clone is labeled medium-sized. Gene names are the mouse ones. The observed sequence ends 1 residue before the CDR3 terminus, with the missing tail filled in from the germline J gene. V and J are TRBV26 and TRBJ2-5; D is possibly TRBD2 (5 bases). The V gene's germline CDR1 is KGHPV and CDR2 FQNQEV (reference sequence). The CDR3 has 15 residues. V was pared by 0 bases and J by 2 bases, with 9 bases between. Partial CDR3 DNA: TGTGCCAGCAGTCTGTCGGGGTGGGGCCAAGACACCCAGTAC. Encoded protein: CASSLSGWGQDTQY. The full CDR3 is CASSLSGWGQDTQYF.

This clone was detected once. Any gene name here is a mouse gene name. With the read ending 1 residue before the CDR3 end, the germline J gene is used to fill in that end. The chain links TRBV19 to TRBJ2-1; 10 nucleotides align to TRBD2. The CDR3 is 16 amino acids. Germline CDR1 reads FNHDT; CDR2 reads SITEND (reference sequence). The J segment lost 0 bases and the V segment lost 4 bases, leaving 4 bases of the junction unmatched. The CDR3 bases that were read are TGTGCCAGCAGTCGGGACTGGGGTTATAACTATGCTGAGCAGTTC. Amino acid sequence: CASSRDWGYNYAEQF. The entire CDR3 protein reads CASSRDWGYNYAEQFF.

Turning to this clone: The gene names given are mouse names. The CDR3 is cut off 1 residue early in the read; its end comes from the germline J gene. This chain joins TRBV15 and TRBJ1-1; D might be TRBD1 (6 bases). The CDR3 length is 12 residues. The germline V gene encodes CDR1 SGHND and CDR2 FRSKSL. The V and J ends lost 6 bases and 6 bases respectively, with 11 bases between them. The CDR3 loop reads CASSYTGSEVFF. The part of the CDR3 DNA that was read is TGTGCCAGCAGCTACACAGGGTCAGAAGTCTTC.

Turning to this clone: Gene labels here are mouse ones. The read terminates 1 residue before the CDR3 end, so the remaining end is supplied by the germline J gene. The chain is built from TRBV3 and TRBJ1-2; a weak D match, TRBD1 (6 bases). This CDR3 is built from 14 residues. V lost 2 bases and J lost 0, with 7 bases in between. Germline CDR1 and CDR2: SNHLY and FYNGKV (reference sequence). This CDR3 reads CASSLTGTNSDYTF. CDR3 DNA (partial): TGTGCCAGCAGCTTAACAGGGACAAACTCCGACTACACC. The variable domain in full, completed from reference TRBV3 and TRBJ1-2, reads GPKVLQIPSHQIIDMGQMVTLNCDPVSNHLYFYWYKQILGQQMEFLVNFYNGKVMEKSKLFKDQFSVERPDGSYFTLKIQPTALEDSAVYFCASSLTGTNSDYTFGSGTRLLVI.

By its share, this clone is medium-sized (0.01 to 0.1%). Gene names refer to mouse genes. Read data end 1 residue before the CDR3 end; the end is taken from the germline J gene. The genes are TRBV26 and TRBJ1-3; 9 bases are a match to TRBD1. This CDR3 comprises 13 residues. J lost 3 bases, V lost 6 bases, and 0 bases had no gene match. Germline V lookup: CDR1 KGHPV, CDR2 FQNQEV (reference sequence). The sequenced part of the CDR3 DNA is TGTGCCAGCAGGACAGGGGGTGGAAATACGCTCTAT. It translates to CASRTGGGNTLY. The whole CDR3 sequence reads CASRTGGGNTLYF.

As to this clone: Gene and germline names: mouse. The DNA ends 1 residue before the CDR3 does, and the rest of the CDR3 is filled in from the germline J gene. The chain carries TRBV31 and TRBJ1-3, with D maybe TRBD1 (6 bases). V lost 1 base and J 2 bases, leaving 6 bases between the germline ends. The CDR3 contains 13 residues. Germline values: CDR1 GKSSPN, CDR2 SITVG. CDR3 DNA, as far as it was read: TGTGCCTGGAGTCAGGGGGCTGGAAATACGCTCTAT. It specifies CAWSQGAGNTLY. The CDR3 in its entirety is CAWSQGAGNTLYF. Full variable domain (remainder filled in from reference TRBV31 and TRBJ1-3): AQTIHQWPVAEIKAVGSPLSLGCTIKGKSSPNLYWYWQATGGTLQQLFYSITVGQVESVVQLNLSASRPKDDQFILSTEKLLLSHSGFYLCAWSQGAGNTLYFGEGSRLIVV.

Concerning this clone itself: Gene names follow the mouse nomenclature. The read halts 1 residue ahead of the CDR3 end, with the missing end drawn from the germline J gene. The gene calls are TRBV26 and TRBJ1-6; tentative D call: TRBD1 (5 bases). TRBJ1-6 is treated as an ORF (open reading frame) with a function not yet certain. The length of the CDR3 is 13 residues. V was pared by 4 bases and J by 7 bases, with 8 bases between. CDR1 and CDR2 from the germline V gene are KGHPV and FQNQEV (reference sequence). The CDR3 protein is CASSREGNSPLYF. CDR3 DNA, as far as it was read: TGTGCCAGCAGTCGCGAGGGGAATTCGCCCCTCTAC.

Remarks on this clone: Each gene name is a mouse one. The read ends 1 residue shy of where the CDR3 ends; the end is completed using the germline J gene. This chain connects TRBV13-2 to TRBJ2-2; D remains unclear. Deletions cut 2 bases from V and 5 bases from J, with 4 bases between. Germline CDR1 is NNHNN and CDR2 is SYGAGS (reference sequence). The CDR3 length is 12 residues. The CDR3 spells CASGDQTGQLYF. The sequenced CDR3 bases are TGTGCCAGCGGTGACCAAACCGGGCAGCTCTAC.

Regarding this clone: Genes and germline come from the mouse. The read terminates 1 residue before the CDR3 end, so the remaining end is supplied by the germline J gene. The genes are TRBV5 and TRBJ1-1; tentative D call: TRBD1 (6 bases). This CDR3 has 13 residues. V was cut by 0 bases and J by 7 bases, with 9 bases left in between. Germline lookup yields CDR1 LGHNA and CDR2 YNLKQL (reference sequence). The DNA read from the CDR3 is TGTGCCAGCAGCCAAGATTTGGACAGAGAAGTCTTC. It yields the protein CASSQDLDREVF. From start to end, the CDR3 is CASSQDLDREVFF.

On this clone: Gene names and germline refer to mouse. The read finishes 1 residue shy of the CDR3 end, and the germline J gene is used to complete it. This sequence joins TRBV3 and TRBJ2-4, with no clear D. This CDR3 is 13 amino acids long. The V gene's germline CDR1 is SNHLY and CDR2 FYNGKV (reference sequence). Trimming removed 1 base from V and 1 base from J, with 3 bases in between. The sequenced part of the CDR3 DNA is TGTGCCAGCAGCTTAGGGGGTCAAAACACCTTGTAC. It specifies CASSLGGQNTLY. The complete CDR3 sequence is CASSLGGQNTLYF.

As concerns this clone: Germline and genes here are mouse. The CDR3 end falls 1 residue outside the read, so it is completed with the germline J gene. V and J are TRBV26 and TRBJ2-2, with D perhaps assigned TRBD1 or TRBD2 (5 bases each). Germline V CDR1 and CDR2: KGHPV, FQNQEV (reference sequence). CDR3 size: 14 residues. V was shortened by 4 bases and J by 3 bases, with 9 bases between the two germline ends. The CDR3 protein is CASSPGTDTGQLYF. The sequenced CDR3 bases are TGTGCCAGCAGTCCAGGGACCGACACCGGGCAGCTCTAC.

This clone occurred a few times. Here the gene names and germline are mouse. The read comes to an end 1 residue before the CDR3 does, leaving the germline J gene to fill in the end. The rearrangement joins TRBV26 to TRBJ2-5, with TRBD1 matching over 7 bases. J was trimmed by 3 bases and V by 3 bases; bases with no gene match: 3. The CDR3 loop spans 14 amino acids. The germline gives CDR1 KGHPV, CDR2 FQNQEV (reference sequence). Incomplete CDR3 DNA: TGTGCCAGCAGTCTTACAGGGGCGCAAGACACCCAGTAC. Its translation: CASSLTGAQDTQY. The whole CDR3 is CASSLTGAQDTQYF.

This clone is termed medium-sized. The genes and germline here are from mouse. Coverage ceases 1 residue before the CDR3 finishes, and the germline J gene fills in the end. This chain links TRBV23 with TRBJ2-7; the table assigns TRBD2, which was not confirmed against the DNA. Germline CDR1 is KGHTA and CDR2 is FQNQQP. This CDR3 is built from 15 residues. The CDR3 loop reads CSSSQWGTGVYEQYF. The sequenced CDR3 bases are TGCTCCAGCAGTCAATGGGGGACTGGGGTCTATGAACAGTAC.

Concerning this clone: The gene names given are mouse names. CDR3 DNA (partial): TGTGCCAGCAGGGAGCTGGGGGCTAGTCAAAACACCTTGTAC. Its translation is CASRELGASQNTLY. The full CDR3 is CASRELGASQNTLYF. The chain is built from TRBV19 and TRBJ2-4; TRBD2 is a possible D gene (7 bases). The sequenced fragment ends 1 residue before the CDR3 boundary, so the rest is inferred from the germline J gene. CDR3 size: 15 residues. V was cut by 5 bases and J by 0 bases, with 13 bases left in between. Germline V gene lookup returns CDR1 FNHDT and CDR2 SITEND (reference sequence).

This clone came up a few times. Any gene name here is a mouse gene name. The observed sequence ends 1 residue before the CDR3 terminus, with the missing tail filled in from the germline J gene. The genes are TRBV12-1 and TRBJ2-3; D is perhaps TRBD1 or TRBD2 (5 bases each). From germline, CDR1 is SGHSN and CDR2 HYEKVE. This CDR3 comprises 14 residues. The V and J ends lost 0 bases and 1 base respectively, with 7 bases between them. CDR3 DNA (partial): TGTGCCAGCTCTCTCTGGGGCGGTGCAGAAACGCTGTAT. It codes for CASSLWGGAETLY. The full CDR3 is CASSLWGGAETLYF.

Concerning this clone itself: Germline and genes: mouse. The observed sequence ends 1 residue before the CDR3 terminus, with the missing tail filled in from the germline J gene. This chain connects TRBV3 to TRBJ2-3; D uncertain. The CDR3 runs to 13 residues. The ends were cut back, 3 bases at V and 1 base at J, with 5 bases in the middle. Per the germline V gene, CDR1 is SNHLY and CDR2 is FYNGKV (reference sequence). Partial CDR3 DNA: TGTGCCAGCAGCTTGAATGGTGCAGAAACGCTGTAT. Its translation is CASSLNGAETLY. The CDR3 in full is CASSLNGAETLYF.

As for this clone: Gene names refer to mouse genes. The read ends 1 residue early relative to the CDR3; the germline J gene fills the gap. The chain uses TRBV12-2 and TRBJ2-5; D gene ambiguous. V gave up 2 bases and J gave up 3 bases, with 5 bases separating them. The CDR3 runs 12 residues. Germline V gene data show CDR1 as SGHLS and CDR2 as HYDKME. The CDR3 spells CASSRHQDTQYF. The DNA read from the CDR3 is TGTGCCAGCTCTCGGCATCAAGACACCCAGTAC.

On this clone: Germline and genes here are mouse. The read halts 1 residue ahead of the CDR3 end, with the missing end drawn from the germline J gene. The chain uses TRBV13-1 and TRBJ1-6; a weak D match, TRBD1 (5 bases). TRBJ1-6 is an ORF, and what it does is uncertain. V dropped 1 base and J dropped 5 bases, with 7 bases sitting between them. Germline CDR1 is NSHNY and CDR2 is SYGAGN. The CDR3 contains 14 residues. CDR3 DNA, as far as it was read: TGTGCCAGCAGTGATCAGGGAAATAATTCGCCCCTCTAC. It specifies CASSDQGNNSPLY. The CDR3 in its entirety is CASSDQGNNSPLYF.

This clone is medium-sized. The gene names given are mouse names. The read gets to within 1 residue of the CDR3 end, and the germline J gene fills in the rest. The chain has TRBV13-1 and TRBJ2-2; D is possibly TRBD1 (6 bases). The CDR3 spans 12 residues. CDR1 and CDR2 (germline): NSHNY, SYGAGN. Between the trimmed V and J ends, which lost 5 bases and 8 bases, there was a span of 10 bases. The covered CDR3 bases are TGTGCCAGCAGCTACAGGGATGGGCAGCTCTAC. Its translation is CASSYRDGQLY. The entire CDR3 protein is CASSYRDGQLYF.